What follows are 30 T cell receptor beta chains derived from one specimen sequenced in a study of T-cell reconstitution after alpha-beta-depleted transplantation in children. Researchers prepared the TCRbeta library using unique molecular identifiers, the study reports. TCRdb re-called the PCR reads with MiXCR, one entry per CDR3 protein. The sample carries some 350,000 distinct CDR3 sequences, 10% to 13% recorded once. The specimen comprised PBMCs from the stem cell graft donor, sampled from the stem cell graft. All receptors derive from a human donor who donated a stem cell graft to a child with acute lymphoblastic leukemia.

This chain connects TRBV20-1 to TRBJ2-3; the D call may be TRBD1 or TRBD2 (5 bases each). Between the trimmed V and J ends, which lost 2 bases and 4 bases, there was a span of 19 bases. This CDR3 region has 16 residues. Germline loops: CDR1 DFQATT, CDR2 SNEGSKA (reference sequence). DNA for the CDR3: TGCAGTGCTAGACGGTTTAGGGGTGGGGACCCAGATACGCAGTATTTT. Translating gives CSARRFRGGDPDTQYF.

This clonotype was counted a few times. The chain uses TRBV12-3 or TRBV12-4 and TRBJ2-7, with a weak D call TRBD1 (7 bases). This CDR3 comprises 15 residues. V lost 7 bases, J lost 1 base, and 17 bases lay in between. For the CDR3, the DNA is TGTGCCAGCAACTTAAGGGGGGACAGTTCCTACGAGCAGTACTTC. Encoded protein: CASNLRGDSSYEQYF.

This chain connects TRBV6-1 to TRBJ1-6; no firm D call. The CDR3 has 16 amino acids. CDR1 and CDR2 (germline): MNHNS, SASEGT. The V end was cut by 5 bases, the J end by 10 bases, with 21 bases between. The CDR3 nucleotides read TGTGCCAGCAGTAAAAGCGCTAAGGGCGCAAGGTCACCCCTCCACTTT. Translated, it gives CASSKSAKGARSPLHF.

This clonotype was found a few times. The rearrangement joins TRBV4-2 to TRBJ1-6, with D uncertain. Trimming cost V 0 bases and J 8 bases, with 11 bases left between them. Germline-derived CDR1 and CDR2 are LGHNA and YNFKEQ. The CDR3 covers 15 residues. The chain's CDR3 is CASSQDTGKDSPLHF. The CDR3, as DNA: TGTGCCAGCAGCCAAGATACGGGAAAAGATTCACCCCTCCACTTT.

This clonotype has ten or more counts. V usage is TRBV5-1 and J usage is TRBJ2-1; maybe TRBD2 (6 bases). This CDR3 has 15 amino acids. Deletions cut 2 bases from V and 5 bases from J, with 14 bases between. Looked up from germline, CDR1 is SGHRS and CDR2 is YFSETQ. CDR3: CASSFTGRLDNEQFF. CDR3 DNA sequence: TGCGCCAGCAGCTTTACAGGCCGACTAGACAATGAGCAGTTCTTC. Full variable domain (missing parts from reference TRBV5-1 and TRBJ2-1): KAGVTQTPRYLIKTRGQQVTLSCSPISGHRSVSWYQQTPGQGLQFLFEYFSETQRNKGNFPGRFSGRQFSNSRSEMNVSTLELGDSALYLCASSFTGRLDNEQFFGPGTRLTVL.

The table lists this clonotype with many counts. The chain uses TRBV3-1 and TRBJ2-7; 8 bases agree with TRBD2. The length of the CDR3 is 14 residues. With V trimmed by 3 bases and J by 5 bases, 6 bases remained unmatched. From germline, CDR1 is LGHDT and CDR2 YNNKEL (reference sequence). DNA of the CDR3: TGTGCCAGCAGCCACAGCGGGAGAGTCCACGAGCAGTACTTC. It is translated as CASSHSGRVHEQYF.

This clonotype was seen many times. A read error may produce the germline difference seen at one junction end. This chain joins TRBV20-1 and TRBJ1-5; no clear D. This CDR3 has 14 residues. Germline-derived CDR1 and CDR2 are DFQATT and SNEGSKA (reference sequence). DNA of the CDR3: TGCAGTGCTAGAGATGGCAGGACCAATCGGCCCCAGCATTTT. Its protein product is CSARDGRTNRPQHF.

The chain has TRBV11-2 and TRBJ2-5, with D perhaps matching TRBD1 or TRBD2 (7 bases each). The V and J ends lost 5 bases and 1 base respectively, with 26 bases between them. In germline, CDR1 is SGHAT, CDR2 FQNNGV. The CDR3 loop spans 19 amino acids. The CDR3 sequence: CASSLPAGTADAFQETQYF. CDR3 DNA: TGTGCCAGCAGCCTGCCAGCGGGGACAGCCGACGCCTTCCAAGAGACCCAGTACTTC.

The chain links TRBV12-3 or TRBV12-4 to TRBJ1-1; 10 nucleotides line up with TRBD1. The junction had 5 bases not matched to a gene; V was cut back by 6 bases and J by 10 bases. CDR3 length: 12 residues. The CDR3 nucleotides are TGTGCCAGCAGGCCCGACAGGGGGCTAGCTTTCTTT. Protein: CASRPDRGLAFF.

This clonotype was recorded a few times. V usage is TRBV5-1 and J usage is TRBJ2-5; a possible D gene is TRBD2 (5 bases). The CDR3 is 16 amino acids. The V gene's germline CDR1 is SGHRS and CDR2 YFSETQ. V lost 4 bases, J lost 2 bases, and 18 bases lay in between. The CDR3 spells CASSIRRGAVQETQYF. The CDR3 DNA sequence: TGCGCCAGCAGCATCCGTCGGGGAGCGGTACAAGAGACCCAGTACTTC. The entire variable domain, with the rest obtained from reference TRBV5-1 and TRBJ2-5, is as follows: KAGVTQTPRYLIKTRGQQVTLSCSPISGHRSVSWYQQTPGQGLQFLFEYFSETQRNKGNFPGRFSGRQFSNSRSEMNVSTLELGDSALYLCASSIRRGAVQETQYFGPGTRLLVL.

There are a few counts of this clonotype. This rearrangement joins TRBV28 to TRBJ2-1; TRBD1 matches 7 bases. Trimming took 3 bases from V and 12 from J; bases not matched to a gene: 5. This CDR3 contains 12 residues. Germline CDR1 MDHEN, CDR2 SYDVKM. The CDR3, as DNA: TGTGCCAGCAGTTTTCCGGGACAGTTGCAGTTCTTC. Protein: CASSFPGQLQFF.

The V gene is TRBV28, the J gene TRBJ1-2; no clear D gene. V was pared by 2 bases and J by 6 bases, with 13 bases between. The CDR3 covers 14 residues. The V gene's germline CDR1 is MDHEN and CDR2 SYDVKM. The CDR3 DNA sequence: TGTGCCAGCAGTTTAATTGAGAGGACGGATGGCTACACCTTC. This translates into CASSLIERTDGYTF.

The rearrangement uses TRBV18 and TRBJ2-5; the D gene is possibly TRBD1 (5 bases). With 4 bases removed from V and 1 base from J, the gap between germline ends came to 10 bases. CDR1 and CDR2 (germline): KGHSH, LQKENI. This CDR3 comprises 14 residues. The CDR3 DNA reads TGTGCCAGCTCACACAGGATCTTCCAAGAGACCCAGTACTTC. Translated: CASSHRIFQETQYF.

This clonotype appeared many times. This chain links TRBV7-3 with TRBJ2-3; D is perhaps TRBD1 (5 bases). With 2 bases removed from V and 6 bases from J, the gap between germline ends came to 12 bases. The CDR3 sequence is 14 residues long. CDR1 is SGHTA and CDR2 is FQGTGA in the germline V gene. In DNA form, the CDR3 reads TGTGCCAGCAGCTTACAAGGGGTTCTTGATACGCAGTATTTT. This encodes CASSLQGVLDTQYF.

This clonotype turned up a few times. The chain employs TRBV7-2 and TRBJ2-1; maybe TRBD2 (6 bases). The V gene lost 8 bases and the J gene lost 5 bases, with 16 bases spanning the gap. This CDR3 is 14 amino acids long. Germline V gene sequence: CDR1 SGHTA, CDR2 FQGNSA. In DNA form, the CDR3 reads TGTGCCAGCGGCGGGCGGGGAACGAACAATGAGCAGTTCTTC. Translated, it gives CASGGRGTNNEQFF. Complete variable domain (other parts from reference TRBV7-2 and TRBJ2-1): GAGVSQSPSNKVTEKGKDVELRCDPISGHTALYWYRQSLGQGLEFLIYFQGNSAPDKSGLPSDRFSAERTGGSVSTLTIQRTQQEDSAVYLCASGGRGTNNEQFFGPGTRLTVL.

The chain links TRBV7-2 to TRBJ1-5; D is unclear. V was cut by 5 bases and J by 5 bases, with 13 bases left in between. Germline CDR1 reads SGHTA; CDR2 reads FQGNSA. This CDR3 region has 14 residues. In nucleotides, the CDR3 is TGTGCCAGCAGCCGCCGGGCCTCGGATCAGCCCCAGCATTTT. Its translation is CASSRRASDQPQHF.

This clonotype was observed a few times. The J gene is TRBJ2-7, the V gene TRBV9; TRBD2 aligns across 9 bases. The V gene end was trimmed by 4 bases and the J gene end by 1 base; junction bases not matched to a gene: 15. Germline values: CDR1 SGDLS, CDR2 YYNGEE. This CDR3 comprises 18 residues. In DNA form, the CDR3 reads TGTGCCAGCAGCCCCCGATGGGGCGGGAGGGCCCTATCCTACGAGCAGTACTTC. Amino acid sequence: CASSPRWGGRALSYEQYF.

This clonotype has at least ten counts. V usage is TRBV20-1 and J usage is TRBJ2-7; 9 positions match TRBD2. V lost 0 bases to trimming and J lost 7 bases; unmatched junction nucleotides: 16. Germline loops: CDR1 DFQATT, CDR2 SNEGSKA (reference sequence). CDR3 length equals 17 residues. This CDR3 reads CSARDKASGTPSGEQYF. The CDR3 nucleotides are TGCAGTGCTAGAGATAAGGCTAGCGGGACACCTTCTGGAGAGCAGTACTTC.

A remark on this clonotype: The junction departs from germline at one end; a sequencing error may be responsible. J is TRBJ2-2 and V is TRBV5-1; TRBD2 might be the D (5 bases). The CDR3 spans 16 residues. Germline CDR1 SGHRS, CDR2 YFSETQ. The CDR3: CASSFMETGITGERFF. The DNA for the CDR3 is TGCGCCAGCAGCTTTATGGAGACGGGGATCACCGGGGAGCGGTTTTTT. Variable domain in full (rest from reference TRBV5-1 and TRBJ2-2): KAGVTQTPRYLIKTRGQQVTLSCSPISGHRSVSWYQQTPGQGLQFLFEYFSETQRNKGNFPGRFSGRQFSNSRSEMNVSTLELGDSALYLCASSFMETGITGERFFGEGSRLTVL.

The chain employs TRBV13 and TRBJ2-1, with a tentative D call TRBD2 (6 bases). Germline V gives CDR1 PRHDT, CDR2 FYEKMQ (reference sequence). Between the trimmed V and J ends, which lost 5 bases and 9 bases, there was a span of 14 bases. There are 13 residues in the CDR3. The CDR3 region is CASSPPSVGEQFF. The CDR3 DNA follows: TGTGCCAGCAGCCCTCCTAGCGTCGGTGAGCAGTTCTTC.

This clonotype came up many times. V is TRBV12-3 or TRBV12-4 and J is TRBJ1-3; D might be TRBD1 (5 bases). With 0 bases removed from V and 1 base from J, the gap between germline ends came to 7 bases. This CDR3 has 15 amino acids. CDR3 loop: CASSLAAGSGNTIYF. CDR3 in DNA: TGTGCCAGCAGTTTAGCGGCAGGGTCTGGAAACACCATATATTTT.

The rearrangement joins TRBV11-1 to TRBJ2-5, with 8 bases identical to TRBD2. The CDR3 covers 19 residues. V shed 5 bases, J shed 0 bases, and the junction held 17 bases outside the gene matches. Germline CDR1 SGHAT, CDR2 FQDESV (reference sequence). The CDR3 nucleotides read TGTGCCAGCAGCCTGGTCCCGGGACTAGGCCCTTCATACCAAGAGACCCAGTACTTC. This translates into CASSLVPGLGPSYQETQYF.

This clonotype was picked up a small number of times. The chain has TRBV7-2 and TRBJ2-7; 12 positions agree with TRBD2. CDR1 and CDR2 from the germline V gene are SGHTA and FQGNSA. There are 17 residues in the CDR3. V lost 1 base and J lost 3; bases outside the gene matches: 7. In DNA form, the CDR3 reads TGTGCCAGCAGCTTAGGGGGGACTAGCGGGCTCCTCTACGAGCAGTACTTC. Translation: CASSLGGTSGLLYEQYF. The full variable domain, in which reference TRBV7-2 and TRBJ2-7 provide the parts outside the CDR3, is GAGVSQSPSNKVTEKGKDVELRCDPISGHTALYWYRQSLGQGLEFLIYFQGNSAPDKSGLPSDRFSAERTGGSVSTLTIQRTQQEDSAVYLCASSLGGTSGLLYEQYFGPGTRLTVT.

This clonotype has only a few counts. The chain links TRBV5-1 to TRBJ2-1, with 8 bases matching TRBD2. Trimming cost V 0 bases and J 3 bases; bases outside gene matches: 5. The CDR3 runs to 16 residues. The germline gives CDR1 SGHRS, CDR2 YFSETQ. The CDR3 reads CASSLAGGANYNEQFF. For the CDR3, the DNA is TGCGCCAGCAGCTTGGCCGGGGGGGCCAACTACAATGAGCAGTTCTTC.

The CDR3 is CASSLYRNEQYF. The DNA for the CDR3 is TGTGCCAGCAGTTTATACAGAAACGAGCAGTACTTC. The chain uses TRBV28 and TRBJ2-7; D unresolved. The CDR3 has 12 amino acids. The V and J ends lost 1 base and 5 bases respectively, with 6 bases between them. The V gene's germline CDR1 is MDHEN and CDR2 SYDVKM. The full variable domain, rest sourced from reference TRBV28 and TRBJ2-7, is DVKVTQSSRYLVKRTGEKVFLECVQDMDHENMFWYRQDPGLGLRLIYFSYDVKMKEKGDIPEGYSVSREKKERFSLILESASTNQTSMYLCASSLYRNEQYFGPGTRLTVT.

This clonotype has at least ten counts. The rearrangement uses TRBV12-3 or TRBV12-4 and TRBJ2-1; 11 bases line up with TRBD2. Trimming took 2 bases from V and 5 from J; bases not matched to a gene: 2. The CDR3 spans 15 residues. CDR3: CASSLQGLADNEQFF. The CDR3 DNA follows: TGTGCCAGCAGTTTACAGGGACTAGCGGACAATGAGCAGTTCTTC.

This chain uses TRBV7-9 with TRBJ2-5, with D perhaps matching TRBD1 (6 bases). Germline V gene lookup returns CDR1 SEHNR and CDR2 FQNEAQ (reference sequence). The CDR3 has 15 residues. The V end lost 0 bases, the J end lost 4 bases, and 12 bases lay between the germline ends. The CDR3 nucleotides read TGTGCCAGCAGCTTAGCGGGGGCTGGAGGAGAGACCCAGTACTTC. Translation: CASSLAGAGGETQYF.

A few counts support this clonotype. The CDR3 region has the DNA TGTGCCAGCAGCGCCGGGACAGACTATGGGGGCTACACCTTC. It yields the protein CASSAGTDYGGYTF. V usage is TRBV9 and J usage is TRBJ1-2, with TRBD1 identical over 7 bases. Unmatched junction bases numbered 10, after V lost 3 bases and J lost 8 bases. Germline V gene lookup returns CDR1 SGDLS and CDR2 YYNGEE. This CDR3 spans 14 amino acids.

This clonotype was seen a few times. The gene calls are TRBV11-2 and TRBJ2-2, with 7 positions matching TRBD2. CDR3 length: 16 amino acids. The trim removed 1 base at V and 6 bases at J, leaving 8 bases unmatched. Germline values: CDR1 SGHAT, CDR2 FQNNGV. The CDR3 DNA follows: TGTGCCAGCAGCTTAGCTCTTGCGGGAGAACCCGGGGAGCTGTTTTTT. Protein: CASSLALAGEPGELFF.

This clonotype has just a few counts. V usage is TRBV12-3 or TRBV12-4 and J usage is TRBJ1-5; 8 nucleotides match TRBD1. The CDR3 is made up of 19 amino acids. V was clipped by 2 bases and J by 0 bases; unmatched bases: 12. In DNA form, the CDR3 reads TGTGCCAGCAGTTTAAGAGGGACAGGCTTAACGTATAGCAATCAGCCCCAGCATTTT. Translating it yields CASSLRGTGLTYSNQPQHF.